Following are 17 T cell receptor beta chains from one sample sequenced in a study of T-cell reconstitution after alpha-beta-depleted transplantation in children. Unique molecular identifiers were used in preparing the TCRbeta library. TCRdb used MiXCR to reprocess the PCR reads, holding one entry per CDR3 protein. The table shows 600,000 to 700,000 distinct CDR3 sequences, with over 15% occurring only once. This material consisted of PBMCs from the stem cell graft donor, taken from the stem cell graft. The source of these receptors is a human donor who donated a stem cell graft to a child with acute myeloid leukemia.

There are many counts of this clonotype. A much larger clone lies one base from this, so it may be a read error. The chain carries TRBV5-6 and TRBJ2-2; D remains unclear. The CDR3 covers 11 residues. V lost 2 bases and J 7 bases, leaving 3 bases between the germline ends. The germline CDR1 and CDR2 sequences are SGHDT and YYEEEE. The CDR3 sequence is CASSFNGELFF. In DNA, the CDR3 is TGTGCCAGCAGCTTCAACGGGGAGCTGTTTTTT.

This clonotype was seen more than once but under ten times. The chain couples TRBV5-1 to TRBJ2-1, with a possible D match to TRBD1 (6 bases). V lost 5 bases and J lost 5, with 11 bases in between. The V gene's germline CDR1 is SGHRS and CDR2 YFSETQ. The CDR3 loop spans 13 amino acids. CDR3 nucleotide sequence: TGCGCCAGCAGACGGACAGAGCACAATGAGCAGTTCTTC. Translated: CASRRTEHNEQFF.

In the case of this clonotype: This may come from a read error, since a much larger clone is one base off. The CDR3 DNA follows: TGTGCCAGCAGCCCGGACAGGTCCAAAAACATTCAGTACTTC. Its protein is CASSPDRSKNIQYF. V and J are TRBV7-9 and TRBJ2-4, with 7 positions matching TRBD1. The CDR3 sequence is 14 residues long. Losses at the gene ends were 5 bases for V and 2 bases for J; bases not matched to a gene: 3. CDR1 SEHNR and CDR2 FQNEAQ come from the germline V gene (reference sequence).

The genes are TRBV29-1 and TRBJ1-5; maybe TRBD1 (5 bases). This CDR3 is built from 15 residues. V lost 0 bases to trimming and J lost 2 bases, with 11 bases between them. The V gene's germline CDR1 is SQVTM and CDR2 ANQGSEA. The CDR3 sequence is CSVEEQLGGNQPQHF. As DNA, the CDR3 is TGCAGCGTTGAAGAACAGCTGGGGGGCAATCAGCCCCAGCATTTT. Variable domain in full (rest from reference TRBV29-1 and TRBJ1-5): SAVISQKPSRDICQRGTSLTIQCQVDSQVTMMFWYRQQPGQSLTLIATANQGSEATYESGFVIDKFPISRPNLTFSTLTVSNMSPEDSSIYLCSVEEQLGGNQPQHFGDGTRLSIL.

In this sample, this clonotype turned up a few times. The chain links TRBV7-3 to TRBJ2-6; D not resolved. This CDR3 is built from 15 residues. V lost 4 bases, J lost 4 bases, and 11 bases lay in between. Germline-derived CDR1 and CDR2 are SGHTA and FQGTGA. CDR3 DNA: TGTGCCAGCAGCTCCCGACAACCCGGGGCCAACGTCCTGACTTTC. As protein: CASSSRQPGANVLTF.

This clonotype was seen more than once but under ten times. The V gene is TRBV20-1, the J gene TRBJ2-3; tentative D call: TRBD2 (7 bases). Germline CDR1 DFQATT, CDR2 SNEGSKA (reference sequence). Deletions cut 3 bases from V and 0 bases from J, with 19 bases between. CDR3 size: 17 residues. CDR3 residues: CSASFEGGPGSTDTQYF. The CDR3 DNA reads TGCAGTGCTAGTTTCGAGGGGGGGCCTGGAAGCACAGATACGCAGTATTTT.

This clonotype came up many times. The chain links TRBV4-1 to TRBJ2-1, with D unresolved. Deletions cut 0 bases from V and 9 bases from J, with 12 bases between. CDR1 and CDR2 (germline): MGHRA, YSYEKL. The CDR3 spans 14 residues. CDR3 residues: CASSQDSIVSEQFF. The CDR3 nucleotides are TGCGCCAGCAGCCAAGATTCGATAGTAAGTGAGCAGTTCTTC.

This clonotype was seen at least ten times. CDR3 in amino acids: CASSYGGGIGYTF. CDR3 in DNA: TGTGCCAGCAGTTACGGTGGAGGGATTGGCTACACCTTC. The chain couples TRBV6-5 to TRBJ1-2; D is unclear. V was shortened by 2 bases and J by 7 bases, with 11 bases between the two germline ends. Germline assignment: CDR1 MNHEY and CDR2 SVGAGI. This CDR3 comprises 13 residues.

This clonotype showed up just a few times. The chain joins TRBV7-3 to TRBJ1-4; D call uncertain. CDR1 is SGHTA and CDR2 is FQGTGA in the germline V gene. Between the trimmed V and J ends, which lost 2 bases and 7 bases, there was a span of 8 bases. CDR3 length equals 13 residues. CDR3: CASSLFVGEKLFF. The CDR3 nucleotides are TGTGCCAGCAGCTTATTCGTGGGTGAAAAACTGTTTTTT.

This clonotype was seen a few times. This rearrangement joins TRBV20-1 to TRBJ2-1, with 11 bases identical to TRBD2. J gave up 3 bases and V 3 bases, and 7 bases lay outside the gene matches. Germline V CDR1 and CDR2: DFQATT, SNEGSKA (reference sequence). The CDR3 covers 16 residues. CDR3 protein: CSARPSGGHFYNEQFF. The CDR3 region has the DNA TGCAGTGCTAGGCCTAGCGGGGGGCACTTCTACAATGAGCAGTTCTTC.

The genes are TRBV20-1 and TRBJ2-6; 8 nucleotides align to TRBD2. CDR1 is DFQATT, CDR2 SNEGSKA, per germline (reference sequence). The CDR3 is 18 residues long. V dropped 3 bases and J dropped 0; count of bases not matched to a gene: 10. As DNA, the CDR3 is TGCAGTGCTAGCCTTCGGGGGGGCGTACTCTCTGGGGCCAACGTCCTGACTTTC. Translating it yields CSASLRGGVLSGANVLTF.

The rearrangement links TRBV2 to TRBJ2-7; 11 positions agree with TRBD1. CDR3 size: 16 residues. The trim removed 2 bases at V and 2 bases at J, leaving 5 bases unmatched. CDR1 and CDR2 from the germline V gene are SNHLY and FYNNEI. This CDR3 is CASSESGTGGTYEQYV. CDR3 bases: TGTGCCAGCAGTGAATCCGGGACAGGGGGAACCTACGAGCAGTACGTC.

This clonotype appeared many times. The chain uses TRBV20-1 and TRBJ1-6; D may be TRBD1 (5 bases). With 4 bases removed from V and 6 bases from J, the gap between germline ends came to 10 bases. Germline assignment: CDR1 DFQATT and CDR2 SNEGSKA (reference sequence). This CDR3 is 13 amino acids long. The CDR3 sequence is CSAIGGGNSPLHF. In DNA form, the CDR3 reads TGCAGTGCTATTGGGGGAGGTAATTCACCCCTCCACTTT.

The chain carries TRBV5-8 and TRBJ2-3, with D perhaps assigned TRBD1 or TRBD2 (6 bases each). V was clipped by 6 bases and J by 4 bases, with 15 bases between them. In germline, CDR1 is SGHTS, CDR2 YDEGEE. The CDR3 spans 14 residues. CDR3 sequence (DNA): TGTGCCAGCATTCGGAGGGGGGAGTCAGATACGCAGTATTTT. It is translated as CASIRRGESDTQYF.

The chain links TRBV7-9 to TRBJ1-1; D not resolved. From germline, CDR1 is SEHNR and CDR2 FQNEAQ (reference sequence). V shed 0 bases and J shed 1 base, with 9 bases lying between them. CDR3 size: 15 residues. Here the CDR3 DNA reads TGTGCCAGCAGCTTAGCAAGGCAGGAGAACACTGAAGCTTTCTTT. Its protein is CASSLARQENTEAFF.

The chain joins TRBV29-1 to TRBJ2-3; 8 nucleotides match TRBD2. Germline V gene sequence: CDR1 SQVTM, CDR2 ANQGSEA. The trim removed 1 base at V and 0 bases at J, leaving 6 bases unmatched. This CDR3 is 16 amino acids long. The CDR3 coding sequence is TGCAGCGTTGAAGGCGCTGGCGGGGGGAGCACAGATACGCAGTATTTT. It codes for CSVEGAGGGSTDTQYF.

A word on this clonotype: This could be a read error, since a much larger clone is one nucleotide away. The V and J genes are TRBV7-9 and TRBJ1-5; D is unresolved. The germline V gene encodes CDR1 SEHNR and CDR2 FQNEAQ (reference sequence). The V gene lost 7 bases and the J gene lost 0 bases, with 4 bases spanning the gap. The CDR3 is 12 amino acids. CDR3 protein: CASNYSNQPQHF. In nucleotides, the CDR3 is TGTGCCAGCAACTATAGCAATCAGCCCCAGCATTTT.